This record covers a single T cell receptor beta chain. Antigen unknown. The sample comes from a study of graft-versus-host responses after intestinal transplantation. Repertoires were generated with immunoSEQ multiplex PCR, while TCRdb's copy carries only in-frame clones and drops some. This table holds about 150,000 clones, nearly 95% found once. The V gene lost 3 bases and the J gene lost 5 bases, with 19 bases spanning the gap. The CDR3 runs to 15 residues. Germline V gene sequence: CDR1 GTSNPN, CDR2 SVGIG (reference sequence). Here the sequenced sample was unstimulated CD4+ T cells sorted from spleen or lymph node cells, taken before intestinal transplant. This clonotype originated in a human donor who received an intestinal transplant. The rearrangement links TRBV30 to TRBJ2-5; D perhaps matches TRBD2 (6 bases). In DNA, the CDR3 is TGTGCCTGGAGCGCCCCCCTTGGGAGGAGGGAGACCCAGTACTTC. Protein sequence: CAWSAPLGRRETQYF.